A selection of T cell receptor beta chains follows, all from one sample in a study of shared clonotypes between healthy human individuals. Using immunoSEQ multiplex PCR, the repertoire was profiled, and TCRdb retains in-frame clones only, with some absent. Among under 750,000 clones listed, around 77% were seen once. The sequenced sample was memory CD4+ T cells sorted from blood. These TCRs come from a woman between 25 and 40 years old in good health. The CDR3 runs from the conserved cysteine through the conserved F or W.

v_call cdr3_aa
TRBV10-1 CASSWSSYNEQFF
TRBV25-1 CASSQTGTSGNNEQFF
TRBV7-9 CASSPEGGDEQFF
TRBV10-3 CAISGLDGELFF
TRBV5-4 CASSGTFNYGYTF
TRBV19 CASSLDRGHTEAFF
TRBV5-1 CASSVSGTYQETQYF
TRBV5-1 CASEEGRGSYNEQFF
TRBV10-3 CAISEGVTDTQYF
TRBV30 CAWSRTSVQETQYF
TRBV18 CASSPTGRDPYYGYTF
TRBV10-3 CAISESATYEQYF
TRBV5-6 CASSFKDSLNTGELFF
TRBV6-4 CASSGLAGGNEQFF
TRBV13 CASRRLGGAETQYF
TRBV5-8 CAGGLGGERAETQYF
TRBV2 CASSSGQGSKNIQYF
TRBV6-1 CATSPGYNEQFF
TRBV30 CAWSVRGGAGQPQHF
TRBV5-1 CASSLGAGSSYNEQFF
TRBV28 CASSLWSEGGKNTEAFF
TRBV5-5 CASSSRANNEKLFF
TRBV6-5 CASRGGGTSSYEQYF
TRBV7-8 CASSLDLRRFIKQYF
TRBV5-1 CASSLDRRPNTEAFF
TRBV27 CASSLSSGGLYGYTF
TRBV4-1 CASSQAQRALPNEQFF
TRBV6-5 CASARGRGEQYF
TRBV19 CASSWTSGSETGELFF
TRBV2 CANKPGLTGGNQETQYF
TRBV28 CASSLAGYSYTF
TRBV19 CASSRQVPLNTEAFF
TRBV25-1 CASSEEGTTSQWQYF
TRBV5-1 CASSLDTGFGYTF
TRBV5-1 CASSLDWGGPTGRDEQYF
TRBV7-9 CASSLSGLDEQYF